Following are 8 T cell receptor beta chains from one sample sequenced in a study of blood T cell repertoires in COVID-19. Clones were sequenced by immunoSEQ multiplex PCR, and TCRdb holds only the in-frame ones, with some missing. The table includes 90,000 to 150,000 clones, 85% to 90% detected once. Sequencing used peripheral blood. The receptors were sampled from a man aged 60 to 75 with acute or convalescent COVID-19.

The genes are TRBV6-5 and TRBJ1-6; weak D call: TRBD1 (5 bases). Germline values: CDR1 MNHEY, CDR2 SVGAGI. The V and J ends lost 3 bases and 7 bases respectively, with 10 bases between them. The CDR3 sequence is 14 residues long. CDR3 loop: CASSYSTANSPLHF. Here the CDR3 DNA reads TGTGCCAGCAGTTATTCGACAGCGAATTCACCCCTCCACTTT.

The V call is TRBV7-9, the J call TRBJ1-1, with no clear D. This CDR3 spans 14 amino acids. The germline V gene has CDR1 SEHNR and CDR2 FQNEAQ (reference sequence). The ends were cut back, 0 bases at V and 0 bases at J, with 5 bases in the middle. The CDR3 loop is CASSLAQMNTEAFF. CDR3 DNA: TGTGCCAGCAGCTTAGCGCAGATGAACACTGAAGCTTTCTTT.

The V and J genes are TRBV4-1 and TRBJ2-3; 8 bases agree with TRBD2. The V segment lost 1 base and the J segment 6 bases; nucleotides outside the gene matches: 3. Germline V CDR1 and CDR2: MGHRA, YSYEKL. The length of the CDR3 is 14 residues. The CDR3 DNA reads as TGCGCCAGCAGCCAAGCGGGAGGGGGGGATACGCAGTATTTT. Protein product: CASSQAGGGDTQYF.

The gene calls are TRBV27 and TRBJ2-3; 13 positions agree with TRBD2. This CDR3 spans 18 amino acids. The V segment lost 7 bases and the J segment 0 bases; nucleotides outside the gene matches: 10. Germline V gene data show CDR1 as MNHEY and CDR2 as SMNVEV (reference sequence). CDR3 nucleotides: TGTGCCAGCACCCCCAGACTAGCGGGAGGCACTAGCACAGATACGCAGTATTTT. It specifies CASTPRLAGGTSTDTQYF.

This clone was seen only a few times. The CDR3 DNA follows: TGTGCCAGCAGCTCCGGACAGGGGGGATACAATCAGCCCCAGCATTTT. It codes for CASSSGQGGYNQPQHF. The chain employs TRBV7-9 and TRBJ1-5, with 10 nucleotides matching TRBD1. Per germline, CDR1 SEHNR and CDR2 FQNEAQ (reference sequence). The CDR3 length is 16 residues. Trimming took 4 bases from V and 3 from J; bases not matched to a gene: 6.

This chain uses TRBV30 with TRBJ1-1, with 7 bases fitting TRBD1. V was pared by 6 bases and J by 1 base, with 11 bases of the junction left unmatched. The CDR3 spans 15 residues. The germline CDR1 and CDR2 sequences are GTSNPN and SVGIG (reference sequence). CDR3 DNA: TGTGCCTGTACCCGGGCAGGGGGTGCGAACACTGAAGCTTTCTTT. Encoded protein: CACTRAGGANTEAFF.

The rearrangement links TRBV27 to TRBJ2-3, with 8 bases lining up with TRBD2. The CDR3 extends over 15 amino acids. The germline V gene encodes CDR1 MNHEY and CDR2 SMNVEV (reference sequence). The trim removed 5 bases at V and 6 bases at J, leaving 10 bases unmatched. CDR3 in amino acids: CASSPRGGQGDTQYF. CDR3 nucleotides: TGTGCCAGCAGTCCCCGGGGGGGTCAAGGTGATACGCAGTATTTT.

The V and J genes are TRBV29-1 and TRBJ1-1, with TRBD1 matching over 12 bases. Germline CDR1 SQVTM, CDR2 ANQGSEA. This CDR3 is 16 amino acids long. V lost 3 bases and J lost 3; bases outside the gene matches: 8. DNA for the CDR3: TGCAGCGTTGATCGCCGTTGGGACAGGGGGCACACTGAAGCTTTCTTT. Protein: CSVDRRWDRGHTEAFF. Together with reference TRBV29-1 and TRBJ1-1, the CDR3 gives the full variable domain: SAVISQKPSRDICQRGTSLTIQCQVDSQVTMMFWYRQQPGQSLTLIATANQGSEATYESGFVIDKFPISRPNLTFSTLTVSNMSPEDSSIYLCSVDRRWDRGHTEAFFGQGTRLTVV.